This TCR beta chain was captured in a study of blood T cells in healthy people across ages. Extracted total RNA amounted to at least 5.5 micrograms for each sample. This CDR3 is built from 12 residues. Combining a sample-barcoded 5' primer with a J-beta primer mix, a second PCR ran for roughly 6 to 11 cycles. TCRdb processed the 5' RACE reads anew with MiXCR; each CDR3 protein has one entry. The sample has hundreds of thousands of distinct CDR3 sequences; around 48% are singletons. Study-wide results and caveats: As age increased, TCR beta diversity per million T cells fell in a roughly linear fashion. Diversity estimated from one million T cells was considered an underestimate.

Concerning this clonotype: Its target is unknown.

The rearrangement joins TRBV21-1 to TRBJ1-6. TRBV21-1 corresponds to a pseudogene. The TCR originated in a young man in good health. What was sequenced was blood. CDR3 residues: CASKGYNSPLHF. The CDR3, as DNA: TGTGCCAGCAAAGGCTATAATTCACCCCTCCACTTT.